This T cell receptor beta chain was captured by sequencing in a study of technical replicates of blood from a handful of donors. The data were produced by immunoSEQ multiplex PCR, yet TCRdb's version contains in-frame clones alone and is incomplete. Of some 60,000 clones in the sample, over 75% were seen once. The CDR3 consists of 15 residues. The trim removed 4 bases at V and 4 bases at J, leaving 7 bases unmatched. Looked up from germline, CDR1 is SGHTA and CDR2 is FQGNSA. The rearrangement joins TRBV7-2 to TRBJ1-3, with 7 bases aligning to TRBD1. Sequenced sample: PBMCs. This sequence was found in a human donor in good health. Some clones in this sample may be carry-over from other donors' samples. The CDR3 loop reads CASSSRDSGGNTIYF. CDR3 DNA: TGTGCCAGCAGCTCAAGGGACAGCGGGGGAAACACCATATATTTT.